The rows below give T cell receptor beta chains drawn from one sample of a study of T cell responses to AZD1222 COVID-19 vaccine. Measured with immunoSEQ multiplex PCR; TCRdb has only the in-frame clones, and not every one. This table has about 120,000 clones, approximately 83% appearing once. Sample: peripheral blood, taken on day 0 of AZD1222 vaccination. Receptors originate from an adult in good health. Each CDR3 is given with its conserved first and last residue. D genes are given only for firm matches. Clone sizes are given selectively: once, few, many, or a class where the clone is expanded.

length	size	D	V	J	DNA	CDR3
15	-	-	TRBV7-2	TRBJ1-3	TGTGCCAGCAGCTTAGCTTACAGGGCTGGAAACACCATATATTTT	CASSLAYRAGNTIYF
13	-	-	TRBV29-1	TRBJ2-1	TGCAGCGTTGAGGCAGGGATAGTCAGTGAGCAGTTCTTC	CSVEAGIVSEQFF
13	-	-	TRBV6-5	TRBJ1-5	TGTGCCAGCAGTTGGGGGGGAGGTCAGCCCCAGCATTTT	CASSWGGGQPQHF
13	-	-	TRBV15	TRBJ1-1	TGTGCCACCAGCAGAGATCGGACAGACAGCGCTTTCTTT	CATSRDRTDSAFF
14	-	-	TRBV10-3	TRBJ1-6	TGTGCCATCGGGCGGGACAAGTATAATTCACCCCTCCACTTT	CAIGRDKYNSPLHF
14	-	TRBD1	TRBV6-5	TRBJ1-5	TGTGCCAGCAGCGCCGGGGACAGCTATCAGCCCCAGCATTTT	CASSAGDSYQPQHF
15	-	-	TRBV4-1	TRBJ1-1	TGCGCCAGCAGCCAATTGCAGGGCAAGTTTTCCGAAGCTTTCTTT	CASSQLQGKFSEAFF
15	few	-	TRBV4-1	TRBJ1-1	TGCGCCAGCAGCCACACAGGGAGTGGGCGGACTGAAGCTTTCTTT	CASSHTGSGRTEAFF
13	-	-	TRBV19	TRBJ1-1	TGTGCCAGGCCTCTAGGGGAGAACACTGAAGCTTTCTTT	CARPLGENTEAFF
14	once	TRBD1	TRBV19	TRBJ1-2	TGTGCCAGTAGTGCAGACAGGGAGAACAAGCGCTACACCTTC	CASSADRENKRYTF
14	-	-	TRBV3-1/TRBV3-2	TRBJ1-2	TGTGCCAGCAGCCCAGCGCGTCAAGGATTGGGCTACACCTTC	CASSPARQGLGYTF